A single T cell receptor (beta chain) is shown here with its context. This CDR3 is 16 amino acids long. Trimming cost V 1 base and J 6 bases, with 15 bases left between them. Germline V gene sequence: CDR1 LGHDT, CDR2 YNNKEL (reference sequence). The sample is drawn from a study of blood T cell repertoires in COVID-19. The overall study: Donors in the United States, Italy and Spain gave samples during acute or convalescent COVID-19. In each case, the material was cDNA or gDNA derived from T cells, B-cell-depleted T cells, or PBMCs.

In the study's own analysis: Estimation of nucleated cell counts relied on the amplification of reference gene primers. Profiled with immunoSEQ multiplex PCR; TCRdb holds only in-frame clones, not every one. V, J and clone size reflect that table, while D and trimming were determined from the DNA. There are about 240,000 clones in the sample; roughly 90% occur only once, and 7.2% lies in the top ten. What was sequenced was peripheral blood. The rearrangement links TRBV3-1 (or the pseudogene TRBV3-2) to TRBJ2-2, with a possible D match to TRBD2 (7 bases). This receptor was identified in a man aged 55 to 70 who had recovered from COVID-19. The CDR3 loop is CASSQVRGAQAGELFF. The CDR3 DNA reads as TGTGCCAGCAGCCAAGTCCGGGGGGCGCAAGCCGGGGAGCTGTTTTTT.